Each of the 32 T cell receptor beta chains below was sequenced from the same sample in a study of T cell repertoires in cytomegalovirus infection. Their cognate antigens are unknown. MiXCR, applied by TCRdb to the reads, yields one record per CDR3 protein. The sample contains over 250,000 distinct CDR3 sequences, approximately 22% of which appear only once. The sample here was cultured PBMCs, taken from culture after CMV antigen stimulation. These receptors were taken from a human donor in good health (CMV status not recorded). Some clones in this sample may be carry-over from other donors' samples.

On this clonotype itself: A much larger clone lies one base from this, so it may be a read error. The J gene is TRBJ1-5, the V gene TRBV7-9; the D gene is possibly TRBD1 (5 bases). The J call is uncertain, as TRBJ2-3 better fits the DNA end. In germline, CDR1 is SEHNR, CDR2 FQNEAQ (reference sequence). The CDR3 extends over 15 amino acids. In nucleotides, the CDR3 is TGTGCCAGCAGCCTAAACCTGCAGGGCAGTCAGCCCCAGTATTTT. It specifies CASSLNLQGSQPQYF.

This clonotype was observed many times. This sequence joins TRBV7-2 and TRBJ2-3; D is unclear. Germline V gene data show CDR1 as SGHTA and CDR2 as FQGNSA. This CDR3 contains 12 residues. Deletions cut 2 bases from V and 6 bases from J, with 6 bases between. The CDR3 region is CASSLYMDTQYF. The CDR3 region has the DNA TGTGCCAGCAGCTTATACATGGATACGCAGTATTTT.

This clonotype was seen many times. The DNA for the CDR3 is TGTGCCAGCAGTCCCTCTAGCGGGAGGCTGTTTGAGCAGTTCTTC. Translation gives CASSPSSGRLFEQFF. The V and J genes are TRBV28 and TRBJ2-1; 11 nucleotides line up with TRBD2. CDR1 MDHEN and CDR2 SYDVKM come from the germline V gene. CDR3 length: 15 amino acids. Losses at the gene ends were 5 bases for V and 9 bases for J; bases not matched to a gene: 9.

There are many counts of this clonotype. V gene TRBV7-9 combines with J gene TRBJ2-3; 11 nucleotides agree with TRBD1. This CDR3 contains 22 residues. J gave up 0 bases and V 2 bases, and 19 bases lay outside the gene matches. CDR1 is SEHNR and CDR2 is FQNEAQ in the germline V gene (reference sequence). CDR3 in amino acids: CASSLPPRRTGGVFTSTDTQYF. The CDR3 nucleotides are TGTGCCAGCAGCTTACCCCCCCGGAGGACAGGGGGCGTTTTCACGAGCACAGATACGCAGTATTTT.

The rearrangement uses TRBV4-1 and TRBJ2-3; the D is unclear. V was trimmed by 2 bases and J by 13 bases, leaving 13 bases between them. The germline V gene encodes CDR1 MGHRA and CDR2 YSYEKL. The CDR3 has 12 amino acids. The chain's CDR3 is CASSQSMDDEYF. The CDR3 bases are TGCGCCAGCAGCCAATCGATGGACGATGAGTATTTT.

The chain recombines TRBV19 with TRBJ2-3; 7 nucleotides line up with TRBD2. CDR1 and CDR2 (germline): LNHDA, SQIVND (reference sequence). J gave up 1 base and V 8 bases, and 3 bases lay outside the gene matches. The CDR3 has 13 residues. CDR3 nucleotide sequence: TGTGCCAGTCGGAGCGGGGGCACAGATACGCAGTATTTT. As protein: CASRSGGTDTQYF.

This clonotype showed up just a few times. This chain uses TRBV4-1 with TRBJ1-1; D remains ambiguous. Germline CDR1 MGHRA, CDR2 YSYEKL. The CDR3 totals 14 residues. The V and J ends lost 0 bases and 6 bases respectively, with 11 bases between them. The CDR3 nucleotides are TGCGCCAGCAGCCAAGATCGTTTGGGCGCTGAAGCTTTCTTT. Translation: CASSQDRLGAEAFF.

The rearrangement joins TRBV5-1 to TRBJ1-1; perhaps TRBD1 as D (6 bases). V lost 4 bases and J 6 bases, leaving 19 bases between the germline ends. This CDR3 has 15 residues. Per germline, CDR1 SGHRS and CDR2 YFSETQ. CDR3 DNA: TGCGCCAGCAGCCAATTCGGACAGTCCGGGGCTGAAGCTTTCTTT. As protein: CASSQFGQSGAEAFF. Full variable domain (remainder filled in from reference TRBV5-1 and TRBJ1-1): KAGVTQTPRYLIKTRGQQVTLSCSPISGHRSVSWYQQTPGQGLQFLFEYFSETQRNKGNFPGRFSGRQFSNSRSEMNVSTLELGDSALYLCASSQFGQSGAEAFFGQGTRLTVV.

This clonotype was detected ten times or more. The chain combines TRBV7-2 with TRBJ2-1; 7 nucleotides line up with TRBD1. The CDR3 is 16 residues long. The germline V gene encodes CDR1 SGHTA and CDR2 FQGNSA. Trimming removed 7 bases from V and 2 bases from J; junction bases left unmatched: 11. The CDR3 region is CASIRFPGTAYNEQFF. The CDR3 DNA follows: TGTGCCAGCATCCGTTTTCCCGGGACAGCCTACAATGAGCAGTTCTTC.

This sequence joins TRBV6-2 or TRBV6-3 and TRBJ2-1; D remains ambiguous. CDR3 size: 14 residues. Looked up from germline, CDR1 is MNHEY and CDR2 is SVGEGT. Trimming took 2 bases from V and 7 from J, leaving 12 bases between them. Here the CDR3 reads CASSYKVDVNEQFF. In DNA, the CDR3 is TGTGCCAGCAGTTACAAGGTAGACGTGAATGAGCAGTTCTTC.

This clonotype has just a few counts. V gene TRBV20-1 combines with J gene TRBJ2-1; 7 bases map to TRBD2. Germline assignment: CDR1 DFQATT and CDR2 SNEGSKA (reference sequence). J lost 6 bases, V lost 3 bases, and 14 bases had no gene match. The CDR3 is made up of 16 amino acids. The CDR3 DNA reads TGCAGTGCTAGTCTTAGGATGGCGGGAGTCCCCAATGAGCAGTTCTTC. Translation gives CSASLRMAGVPNEQFF.

There are many counts of this clonotype. This rearrangement joins TRBV28 to TRBJ2-1; D call uncertain. The germline CDR1 and CDR2 sequences are MDHEN and SYDVKM. This CDR3 spans 15 amino acids. V dropped 4 bases and J dropped 1 base, with 11 bases sitting between them. The CDR3 DNA reads as TGTGCCAGCAGTTCGGTGTCTTTTTCCTACAATGAGCAGTTCTTC. Translating it yields CASSSVSFSYNEQFF.

Ten or more counts support this clonotype. The rearrangement links TRBV7-2 to TRBJ1-5; 10 nucleotides agree with TRBD1. Germline V lookup: CDR1 SGHTA, CDR2 FQGNSA. This CDR3 has 14 residues. The V gene end was trimmed by 5 bases and the J gene end by 6 bases; junction bases not matched to a gene: 4. CDR3 bases: TGTGCCAGCAGCGACGGACAGGGGGTTCAGCCCCAGCATTTT. This translates into CASSDGQGVQPQHF.

The CDR3 nucleotides are TGTGCCAGTAGTATCTCGGCGGGTAGCAATCAGCCCCAGCATTTT. It translates to CASSISAGSNQPQHF. The J gene is TRBJ1-5, the V gene TRBV19; D unresolved. The germline V gene encodes CDR1 LNHDA and CDR2 SQIVND (reference sequence). CDR3 size: 15 residues. The V and J ends lost 3 bases and 0 bases respectively, with 9 bases between them. Supplemented by reference TRBV19 and TRBJ1-5, the full variable domain reads DGGITQSPKYLFRKEGQNVTLSCEQNLNHDAMYWYRQDPGQGLRLIYYSQIVNDFQKGDIAEGYSVSREKKESFPLTVTSAQKNPTAFYLCASSISAGSNQPQHFGDGTRLSIL.

This clonotype counts as medium-sized. The gene calls are TRBV7-2 and TRBJ2-5; no clear D gene. This CDR3 has 12 residues. Trimming stripped 2 bases from V and 0 bases from J, with 1 base between. Looked up from germline, CDR1 is SGHTA and CDR2 is FQGNSA. The chain's CDR3 is CASSLYQETQYF. The CDR3 coding sequence is TGTGCCAGCAGCTTATACCAAGAGACCCAGTACTTC.

The rearrangement links TRBV7-2 to TRBJ2-3, with D perhaps assigned TRBD1 or TRBD2 (5 bases each). Germline lookup yields CDR1 SGHTA and CDR2 FQGNSA. V was pared by 7 bases and J by 2 bases, with 13 bases between. The CDR3 is made up of 14 amino acids. CDR3 in DNA: TGTGCCAGCACCCCGAGGGGCCCCACAGATACGCAGTATTTT. It specifies CASTPRGPTDTQYF.

This clonotype has ten or more counts. The rearrangement uses TRBV7-2 and TRBJ1-1; 9 bases map to TRBD1. V lost 4 bases to trimming and J lost 3 bases; unmatched junction nucleotides: 0. Germline CDR1 reads SGHTA; CDR2 reads FQGNSA. CDR3 size: 13 residues. The CDR3 bases are TGTGCCAGCAGCTGGACAGGGGACACTGAAGCTTTCTTT. Its protein product is CASSWTGDTEAFF.

The J gene is TRBJ2-1, the V gene TRBV19; D possibly corresponds to TRBD2 (6 bases). The CDR3 loop spans 13 amino acids. V was clipped by 7 bases and J by 4 bases, with 11 bases between them. Germline assignment: CDR1 LNHDA and CDR2 SQIVND (reference sequence). The CDR3 here is CASKGRRYNEQFF. The CDR3 DNA follows: TGTGCCAGTAAGGGGAGGAGGTACAATGAGCAGTTCTTC.

The chain links TRBV6-5 to TRBJ2-2; 10 bases are a match to TRBD1. The CDR3 contains 16 residues. Germline lookup yields CDR1 MNHEY and CDR2 SVGAGI. Trimming removed 2 bases from V and 6 bases from J; junction bases left unmatched: 6. Here the CDR3 reads CASSYSRDRGPGELFF. As DNA, the CDR3 is TGTGCCAGCAGTTACAGCAGGGACAGGGGCCCCGGGGAGCTGTTTTTT.

This CDR3 reads CSATQGKNLYEQYF. CDR3 in DNA: TGCAGTGCCACGCAGGGGAAGAACTTGTACGAGCAGTACTTC. The chain carries TRBV20-1 and TRBJ2-7; D possibly corresponds to TRBD1 (6 bases). Trimming removed 6 bases from V and 4 bases from J, with 19 bases in between. The CDR3 contains 14 residues. The germline gives CDR1 DFQATT, CDR2 SNEGSKA (reference sequence).

The V and J genes are TRBV4-1 and TRBJ1-6; D is perhaps TRBD1 (5 bases). Trimming stripped 1 base from V and 9 bases from J, with 10 bases between. The CDR3 sequence is 14 residues long. CDR1 MGHRA and CDR2 YSYEKL come from the germline V gene. For the CDR3, the DNA is TGCGCCAGCAGCCAAGGGGGGGGGAGTTCACCCCTCCACTTT. Residues: CASSQGGGSSPLHF.

The sample holds many counts of this clonotype. The chain has TRBV12-3 or TRBV12-4 and TRBJ1-5, with D unclear. The CDR3 extends over 15 amino acids. Trimming stripped 6 bases from V and 0 bases from J, with 12 bases between. CDR3 sequence (DNA): TGTGCCAGCAGGCAACGAGAGAGTAGCAATCAGCCCCAGCATTTT. It specifies CASRQRESSNQPQHF.

This clonotype was observed once. This chain connects TRBV20-1 to TRBJ1-6; D call uncertain. The V end lost 3 bases, the J end lost 0 bases, and 9 bases lay between the germline ends. Germline CDR1 DFQATT, CDR2 SNEGSKA (reference sequence). This CDR3 region has 15 residues. The CDR3 loop is CSAREYSSYNSPLHF. In DNA, the CDR3 is TGCAGTGCTAGGGAGTACAGCTCCTATAATTCACCCCTCCACTTT.

This clonotype was recorded once. This sequence may be a read error, since a much larger clone differs from it by one base. This chain connects TRBV4-2 to TRBJ2-1; 8 nucleotides match TRBD2. The CDR3 spans 15 residues. CDR1 LGHNA and CDR2 YNFKEQ come from the germline V gene. J gave up 10 bases and V 1 base, and 9 bases lay outside the gene matches. CDR3 nucleotides: TGTGCCAGCAGCCAAGTCGCTACCGGGAGGGACGAGCAGTTCTTC. Amino acid sequence: CASSQVATGRDEQFF.

A single count supports this clonotype. This may stem from a read error, because a much larger clone lies one nucleotide away. This chain joins TRBV7-9 and TRBJ1-1; a possible D gene is TRBD1 (6 bases). In germline, CDR1 is SEHNR, CDR2 FQNEAQ (reference sequence). This CDR3 has 13 amino acids. The CDR3 spells CVSRDTRNTEAFF. Here the CDR3 DNA reads TGTGTCAGTAGGGACACGAGGAACACTGAAGCTTTCTTT.

This clonotype showed up many times. This chain links TRBV20-1 with TRBJ2-3; 11 bases agree with TRBD2. The germline V gene has CDR1 DFQATT and CDR2 SNEGSKA (reference sequence). There are 14 residues in the CDR3. Trimming removed 3 bases from V and 5 bases from J; junction bases left unmatched: 4. In DNA, the CDR3 is TGCAGTGCTAGTGGTAGCGGGAGGGTAGATACGCAGTATTTT. Translating it yields CSASGSGRVDTQYF.

The genes are TRBV7-6 and TRBJ2-3; TRBD1 agrees at 8 bases. The CDR3 consists of 15 residues. Germline V gives CDR1 SGHVS, CDR2 FNYEAQ. V dropped 4 bases and J dropped 4; count of bases not matched to a gene: 7. CDR3 region: CASSSDRVGSDTQYF. The CDR3 DNA reads as TGTGCCAGCAGCTCGGACAGGGTTGGATCAGATACGCAGTATTTT.

This clonotype was observed a few times. The V gene is TRBV20-1, the J gene TRBJ2-3, with a tentative D call TRBD2 (6 bases). V shed 6 bases and J shed 5 bases, with 18 bases lying between them. There are 14 residues in the CDR3. Germline CDR1 reads DFQATT; CDR2 reads SNEGSKA (reference sequence). The CDR3 sequence is CSALIRGLGDTQYF. DNA of the CDR3: TGCAGTGCCCTGATTCGGGGGTTGGGAGATACGCAGTATTTT.

This chain connects TRBV28 to TRBJ2-7; D is ambiguous. The CDR3 runs to 14 residues. Trimming removed 1 base at V and 6 bases at J, with 13 bases between. The germline CDR1 and CDR2 sequences are MDHEN and SYDVKM. In nucleotides, the CDR3 is TGTGCCAGCAGTTTATCTCCCCTAAAGGGCGAGCAGTACTTC. Translating gives CASSLSPLKGEQYF.

This rearrangement joins TRBV2 to TRBJ2-2, with no clear D. Germline CDR1 and CDR2: SNHLY and FYNNEI. V dropped 3 bases and J dropped 1 base, with 9 bases sitting between them. CDR3 length: 15 residues. The CDR3 nucleotides are TGTGCCAGCAGTGATGTGAGGAGGAACACCGGGGAGCTGTTTTTT. Translating gives CASSDVRRNTGELFF.

The chain is built from TRBV7-6 and TRBJ2-3; D perhaps matches TRBD2 (6 bases). The CDR3 has 16 amino acids. The germline V and J ends were trimmed by 5 bases and 1 base, with 16 bases remaining between them. Germline V gives CDR1 SGHVS, CDR2 FNYEAQ. CDR3 protein: CASSHPDERGTDTQYF. In DNA form, the CDR3 reads TGTGCCAGCAGCCACCCCGATGAGCGGGGCACAGATACGCAGTATTTT.

This clonotype turned up a few times. The genes are TRBV28 and TRBJ2-1, with D uncertain. This CDR3 has 12 residues. From germline, CDR1 is MDHEN and CDR2 SYDVKM. V was cut by 4 bases and J by 2 bases, with 3 bases left in between. This chain's CDR3 is CASSYPYNEQFF. CDR3 bases: TGTGCCAGCAGTTACCCCTACAATGAGCAGTTCTTC.